Detailed here is one T cell receptor (beta chain). Spiking each PCR with synthetic TCR analog templates was performed. Libraries were prepared by immunoSEQ multiplex PCR; TCRdb keeps only in-frame clonotypes and omits some of them. The table lists over 25,000 clones, 79% of them singletons. This entry belongs to a study of PD-L1 blockade in urothelial cancer. Study-level background: Patients started atezolizumab in 2014, 1,200 mg intravenously every 3 weeks. Males with bladder-origin urothelial cancer constituted about nine tenths of the roughly 29 patients.

Stated time point: peripheral blood 6 weeks after treatment start. Germline V gene lookup returns CDR1 SGDLS and CDR2 YYNGEE. The CDR3 covers 14 residues. J lost 2 bases, V lost 0 bases, and 0 bases had no gene match. This TCR came from a man in his 70s with urothelial cancer. V and J are TRBV9 and TRBJ2-7; 9 positions match TRBD1. The input for sequencing was PBMCs, taken around atezolizumab (anti-PD-L1) treatment. DNA of the CDR3: TGTGCCAGCAGCGTAGGGGACAGGGCCTACGAGCAGTACTTC. This codes for CASSVGDRAYEQYF.